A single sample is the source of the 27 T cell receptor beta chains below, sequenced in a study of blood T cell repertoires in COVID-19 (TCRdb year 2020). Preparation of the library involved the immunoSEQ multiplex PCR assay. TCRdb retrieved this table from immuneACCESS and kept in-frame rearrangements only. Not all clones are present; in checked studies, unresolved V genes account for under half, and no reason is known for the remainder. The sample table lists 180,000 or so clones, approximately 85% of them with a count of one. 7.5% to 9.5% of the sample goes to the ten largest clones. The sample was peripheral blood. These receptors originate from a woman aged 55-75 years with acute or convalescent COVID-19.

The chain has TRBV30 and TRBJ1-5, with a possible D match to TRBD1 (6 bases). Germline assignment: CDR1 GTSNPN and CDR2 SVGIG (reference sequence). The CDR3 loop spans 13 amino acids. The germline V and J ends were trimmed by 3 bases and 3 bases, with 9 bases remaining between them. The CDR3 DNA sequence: TGTGCCTGGAGCACAGGGATCAATCAGCCCCAGCATTTT. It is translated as CAWSTGINQPQHF.

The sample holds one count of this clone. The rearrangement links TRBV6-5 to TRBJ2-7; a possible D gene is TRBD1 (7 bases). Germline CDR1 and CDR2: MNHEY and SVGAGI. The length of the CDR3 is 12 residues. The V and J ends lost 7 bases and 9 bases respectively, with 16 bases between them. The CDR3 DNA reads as TGTGCCAGCATGAGGGGGGACAGAGGGCAGTACGTC. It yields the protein CASMRGDRGQYV.

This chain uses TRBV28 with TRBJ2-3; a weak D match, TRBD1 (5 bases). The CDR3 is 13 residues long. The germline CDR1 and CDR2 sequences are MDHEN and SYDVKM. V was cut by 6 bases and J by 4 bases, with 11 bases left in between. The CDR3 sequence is CASSLDSPDTQYF. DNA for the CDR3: TGTGCCAGCAGCTTAGACAGTCCAGATACGCAGTATTTT.

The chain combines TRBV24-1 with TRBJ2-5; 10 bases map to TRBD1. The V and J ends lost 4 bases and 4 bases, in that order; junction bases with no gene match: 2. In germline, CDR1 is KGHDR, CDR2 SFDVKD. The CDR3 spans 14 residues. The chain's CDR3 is CATSERTGGETQYF. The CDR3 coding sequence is TGTGCCACCAGTGAAAGGACAGGGGGAGAGACCCAGTACTTC.

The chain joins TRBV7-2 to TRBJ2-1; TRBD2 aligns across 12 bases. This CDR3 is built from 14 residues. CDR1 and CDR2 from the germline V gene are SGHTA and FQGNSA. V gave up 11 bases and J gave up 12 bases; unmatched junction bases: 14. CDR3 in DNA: TGTGCCGGAAGGGTCCTAGCGGGAGGGCCGGTGCAGTTCTTC. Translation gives CAGRVLAGGPVQFF.

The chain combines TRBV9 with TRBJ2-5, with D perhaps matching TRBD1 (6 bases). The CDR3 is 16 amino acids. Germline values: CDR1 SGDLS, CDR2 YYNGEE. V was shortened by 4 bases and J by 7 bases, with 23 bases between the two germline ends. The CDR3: CASSFSGQSYPGTQYF. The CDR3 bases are TGTGCCAGCAGCTTCTCCGGACAGTCCTATCCAGGGACCCAGTACTTC.

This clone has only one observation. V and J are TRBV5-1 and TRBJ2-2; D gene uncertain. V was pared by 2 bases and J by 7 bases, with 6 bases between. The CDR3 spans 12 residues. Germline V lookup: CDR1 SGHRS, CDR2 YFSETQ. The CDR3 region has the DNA TGCGCCAGCAGCTTTGAACTCGGGGAGCTGTTTTTT. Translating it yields CASSFELGELFF.

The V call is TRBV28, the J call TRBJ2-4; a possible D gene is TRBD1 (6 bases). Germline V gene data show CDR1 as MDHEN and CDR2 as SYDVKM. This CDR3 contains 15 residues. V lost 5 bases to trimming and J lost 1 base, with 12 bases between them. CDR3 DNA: TGTGCCAGCAGTAGTCAGGGGTACGCCAAAAACATTCAGTACTTC. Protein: CASSSQGYAKNIQYF.

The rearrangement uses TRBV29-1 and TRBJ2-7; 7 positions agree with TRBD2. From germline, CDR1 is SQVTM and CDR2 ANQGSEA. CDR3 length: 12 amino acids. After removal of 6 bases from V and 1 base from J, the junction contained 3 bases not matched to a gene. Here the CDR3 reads CSVGGGSYEQYF. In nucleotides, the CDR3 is TGCAGCGTGGGGGGAGGGTCCTACGAGCAGTACTTC.

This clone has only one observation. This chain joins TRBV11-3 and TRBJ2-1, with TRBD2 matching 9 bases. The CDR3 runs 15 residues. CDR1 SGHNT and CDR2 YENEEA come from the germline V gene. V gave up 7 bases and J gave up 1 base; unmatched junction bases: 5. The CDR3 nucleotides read TGTGCCAGCACGACTAGCGGTCCTTCCTACAATGAGCAGTTCTTC. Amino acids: CASTTSGPSYNEQFF.

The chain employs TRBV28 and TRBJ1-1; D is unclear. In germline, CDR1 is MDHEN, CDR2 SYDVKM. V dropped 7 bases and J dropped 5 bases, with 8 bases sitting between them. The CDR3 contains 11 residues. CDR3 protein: CASNGATEAFF. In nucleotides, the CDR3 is TGTGCCAGCAACGGTGCGACTGAAGCTTTCTTT.

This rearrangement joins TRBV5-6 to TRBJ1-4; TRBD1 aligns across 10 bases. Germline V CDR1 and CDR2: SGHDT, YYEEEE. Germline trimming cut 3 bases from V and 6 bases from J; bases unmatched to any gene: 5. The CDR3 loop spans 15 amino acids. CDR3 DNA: TGTGCCAGCAGCTCTCCGGGACAGGGGTATGAAAAACTGTTTTTT. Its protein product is CASSSPGQGYEKLFF.

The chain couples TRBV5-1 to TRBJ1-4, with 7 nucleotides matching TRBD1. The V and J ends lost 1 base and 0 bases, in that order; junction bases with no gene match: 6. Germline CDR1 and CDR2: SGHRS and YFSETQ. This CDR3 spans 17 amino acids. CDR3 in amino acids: CASSLRTGPATNEKLFF. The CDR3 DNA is TGCGCCAGCAGCTTGAGGACAGGACCTGCAACTAATGAAAAACTGTTTTTT.

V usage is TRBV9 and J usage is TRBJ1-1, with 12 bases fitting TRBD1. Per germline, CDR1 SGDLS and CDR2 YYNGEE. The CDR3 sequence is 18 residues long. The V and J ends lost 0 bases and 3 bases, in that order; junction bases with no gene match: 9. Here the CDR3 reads CASSVVSGTGGEYTEAFF. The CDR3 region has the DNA TGTGCCAGCAGCGTAGTAAGTGGGACAGGGGGCGAATACACTGAAGCTTTCTTT.

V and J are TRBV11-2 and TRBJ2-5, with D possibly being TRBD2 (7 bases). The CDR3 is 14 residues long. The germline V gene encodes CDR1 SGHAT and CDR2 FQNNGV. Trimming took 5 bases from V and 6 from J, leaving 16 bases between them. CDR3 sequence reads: CASSPSGGKQTQYF. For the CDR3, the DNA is TGTGCCAGCAGCCCATCGGGGGGCAAGCAGACCCAGTACTTC.

The CDR3 spells CATSDFGPSGGTDTQYF. The CDR3 DNA follows: TGTGCCACCAGTGATTTTGGTCCTAGCGGGGGGACAGATACGCAGTATTTT. The chain is built from TRBV24-1 and TRBJ2-3; 11 nucleotides match TRBD2. J was trimmed by 3 bases and V by 1 base; bases with no gene match: 5. Germline values: CDR1 KGHDR, CDR2 SFDVKD. This CDR3 contains 17 residues.

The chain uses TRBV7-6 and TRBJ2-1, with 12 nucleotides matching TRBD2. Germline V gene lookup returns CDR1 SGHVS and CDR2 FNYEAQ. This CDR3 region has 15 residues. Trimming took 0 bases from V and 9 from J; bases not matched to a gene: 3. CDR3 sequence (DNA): TGTGCCAGCAGCTTAGCGACTAGCGGGAGCGGTGAGCAGTTCTTC. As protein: CASSLATSGSGEQFF.

The CDR3 spells CASIQAGGPKQFF. In DNA, the CDR3 is TGTGCCAGCATCCAAGCGGGAGGGCCCAAGCAGTTCTTC. This chain joins TRBV6-5 and TRBJ2-1, with 10 bases that match TRBD2. Per germline, CDR1 MNHEY and CDR2 SVGAGI. The ends lost 7 bases at V and 11 bases at J; junction bases unmatched: 8. The CDR3 totals 13 residues.

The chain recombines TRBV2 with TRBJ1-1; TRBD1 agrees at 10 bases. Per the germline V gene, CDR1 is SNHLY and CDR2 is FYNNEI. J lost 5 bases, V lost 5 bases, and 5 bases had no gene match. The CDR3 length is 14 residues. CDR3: CASSRQGATTEAFF. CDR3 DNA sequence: TGTGCCAGCAGTCGACAGGGGGCAACTACTGAAGCTTTCTTT.

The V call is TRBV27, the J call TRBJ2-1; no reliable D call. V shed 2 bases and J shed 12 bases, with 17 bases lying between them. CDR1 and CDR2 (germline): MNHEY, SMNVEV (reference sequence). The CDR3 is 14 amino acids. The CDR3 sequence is CASSLRGGLKGQFF. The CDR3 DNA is TGTGCCAGCAGTTTACGAGGCGGCTTAAAAGGGCAGTTCTTC.

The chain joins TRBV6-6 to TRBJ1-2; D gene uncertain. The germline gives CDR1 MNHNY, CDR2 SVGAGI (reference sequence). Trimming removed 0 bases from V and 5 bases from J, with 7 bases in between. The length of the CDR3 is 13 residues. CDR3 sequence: CASSYSRGYGYTF. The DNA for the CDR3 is TGTGCCAGCAGTTACTCGCGCGGTTATGGCTACACCTTC.

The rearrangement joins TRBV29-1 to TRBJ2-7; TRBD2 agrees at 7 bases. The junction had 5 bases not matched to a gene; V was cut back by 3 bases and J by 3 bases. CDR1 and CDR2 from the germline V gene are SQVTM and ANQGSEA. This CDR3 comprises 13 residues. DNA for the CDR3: TGCAGCGTTGATGGCTCGGGGGGCTACGAGCAGTACTTC. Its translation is CSVDGSGGYEQYF.

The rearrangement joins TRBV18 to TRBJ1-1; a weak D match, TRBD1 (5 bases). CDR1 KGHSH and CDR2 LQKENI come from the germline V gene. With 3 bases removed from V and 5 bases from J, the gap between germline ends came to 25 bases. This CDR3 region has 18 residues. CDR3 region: CASSPLPSGRGGETEAFF. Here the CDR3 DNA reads TGTGCCAGCTCACCCCTGCCCAGCGGGCGAGGAGGGGAGACTGAAGCTTTCTTT.

The CDR3 spells CAIREGQGRNTGELFF. CDR3 coding DNA: TGTGCCATCAGAGAAGGACAGGGGAGGAACACCGGGGAGCTGTTTTTT. The V gene is TRBV10-3, the J gene TRBJ2-2; TRBD1 aligns across 9 bases. The CDR3 is made up of 16 amino acids. From germline, CDR1 is ENHRY and CDR2 SYGVKD. J lost 1 base, V lost 6 bases, and 6 bases had no gene match.

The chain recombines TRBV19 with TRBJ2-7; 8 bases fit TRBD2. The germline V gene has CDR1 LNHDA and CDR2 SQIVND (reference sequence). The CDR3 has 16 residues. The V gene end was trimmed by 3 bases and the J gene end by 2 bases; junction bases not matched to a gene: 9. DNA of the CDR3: TGTGCCAGTAGTATGGCCCTCGGACTAGCAGCCTACGAGCAGTACTTC. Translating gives CASSMALGLAAYEQYF. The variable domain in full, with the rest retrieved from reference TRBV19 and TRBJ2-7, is DGGITQSPKYLFRKEGQNVTLSCEQNLNHDAMYWYRQDPGQGLRLIYYSQIVNDFQKGDIAEGYSVSREKKESFPLTVTSAQKNPTAFYLCASSMALGLAAYEQYFGPGTRLTVT.

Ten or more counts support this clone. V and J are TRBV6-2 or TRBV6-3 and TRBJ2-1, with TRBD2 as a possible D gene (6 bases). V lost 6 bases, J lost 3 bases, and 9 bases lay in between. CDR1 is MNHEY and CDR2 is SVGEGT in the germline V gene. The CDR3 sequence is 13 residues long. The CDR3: CASSRGLYNEQFF. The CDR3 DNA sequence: TGTGCCAGCAGCCGGGGACTCTACAATGAGCAGTTCTTC.

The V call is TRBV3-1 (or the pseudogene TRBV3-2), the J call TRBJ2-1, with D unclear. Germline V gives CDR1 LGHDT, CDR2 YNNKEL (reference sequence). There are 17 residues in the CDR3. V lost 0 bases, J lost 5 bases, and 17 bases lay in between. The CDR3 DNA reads TGTGCCAGCAGCCAAGATCTCGGCAGGCTGTCGCACAATGAGCAGTTCTTC. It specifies CASSQDLGRLSHNEQFF.